The 5 T cell receptor beta chains in this list originate from one sample, sequenced in a study of T-cell memory formation after mild COVID-19. Using its own MiXCR run on the 5' RACE reads, TCRdb lists one record per CDR3 protein. The sample carries 100,000 to 150,000 distinct CDR3 sequences, around a sixth recorded once. The sequenced sample was PBMCs or a T cell subset sorted from them (not recorded which). Every receptor here comes from an adult woman who had mild COVID-19 (a few samples of this study predate the infection). Cell type and time point are not known.

This chain uses TRBV29-1 with TRBJ1-2; D is perhaps TRBD1 (5 bases). The CDR3 runs 15 residues. Germline V gene data show CDR1 as SQVTM and CDR2 as ANQGSEA. V was shortened by 1 base and J by 5 bases, with 17 bases between the two germline ends. The CDR3 DNA sequence: TGCAGCGTTGAAGGTCCAGGGACCATCGGATATGGCTACACCTTC. This translates into CSVEGPGTIGYGYTF.

This clonotype was found many times. This rearrangement joins TRBV6-5 to TRBJ2-2; D is ambiguous. V was clipped by 6 bases and J by 6 bases, with 8 bases between them. The CDR3 contains 12 residues. Germline V lookup: CDR1 MNHEY, CDR2 SVGAGI. The DNA of the CDR3 is TGTGCCAGCAGCGTAAGGGCCGGGGAGCTGTTTTTT. Its protein product is CASSVRAGELFF.

This clonotype has just a few counts. The chain uses TRBV7-6 and TRBJ1-6; no firm D call. The V end lost 5 bases, the J end lost 7 bases, and 15 bases lay between the germline ends. The CDR3 is made up of 15 amino acids. Germline V gene sequence: CDR1 SGHVS, CDR2 FNYEAQ. The CDR3 is CASSPGRSSNSPLHF. The CDR3 nucleotides read TGTGCCAGCAGCCCCGGGAGATCGAGCAATTCACCCCTCCACTTT.

The chain carries TRBV24-1 and TRBJ2-1; 8 nucleotides match TRBD2. The trim removed 2 bases at V and 7 bases at J, leaving 9 bases unmatched. The CDR3 is 16 amino acids. CDR1 KGHDR and CDR2 SFDVKD come from the germline V gene. DNA for the CDR3: TGTGCCACCAGTGATTCCTCAAGCGGGAGTAGGAATGAGCAGTTCTTC. It encodes CATSDSSSGSRNEQFF.

V is TRBV12-3 or TRBV12-4 and J is TRBJ2-7, with D perhaps TRBD1 (6 bases). The V gene lost 3 bases and the J gene lost 7 bases, with 10 bases spanning the gap. This CDR3 has 12 amino acids. The CDR3 reads CASSFLTGEQYF. CDR3 sequence (DNA): TGTGCCAGCAGTTTCCTTACAGGGGAGCAGTACTTC.